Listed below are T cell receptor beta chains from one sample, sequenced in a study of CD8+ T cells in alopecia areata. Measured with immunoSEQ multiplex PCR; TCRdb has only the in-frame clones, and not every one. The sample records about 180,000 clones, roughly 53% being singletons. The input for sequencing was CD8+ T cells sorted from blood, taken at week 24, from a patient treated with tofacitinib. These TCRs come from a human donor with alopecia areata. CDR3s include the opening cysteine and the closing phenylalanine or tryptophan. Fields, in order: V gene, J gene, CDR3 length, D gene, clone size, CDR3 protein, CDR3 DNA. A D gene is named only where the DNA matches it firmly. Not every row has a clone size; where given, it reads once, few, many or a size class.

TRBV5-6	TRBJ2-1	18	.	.	CASSLLPDEGEGYNEQFF	TGTGCCAGCAGCTTGCTACCTGATGAGGGGGAAGGCTACAATGAGCAGTTCTTC
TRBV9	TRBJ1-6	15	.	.	CASSVGGSTNSPLHF	TGTGCCAGCAGCGTAGGAGGGTCTACGAATTCACCCCTCCACTTT
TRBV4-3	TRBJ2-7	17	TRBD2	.	CASSQGGTSGGLYEQYF	TGCGCCAGCAGCCAAGGGGGGACTAGCGGGGGCCTCTACGAGCAGTACTTC
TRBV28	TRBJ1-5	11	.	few	CASSFNQPQHF	TGTGCCAGCAGTTTCAATCAGCCCCAGCATTTT
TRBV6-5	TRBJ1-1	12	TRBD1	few	CATRTGNTEAFF	TGTGCCACCCGGACAGGGAACACTGAAGCTTTCTTT
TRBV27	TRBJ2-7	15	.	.	CASAKTAEYSYEQYF	TGTGCCAGCGCGAAAACGGCAGAATACTCCTACGAGCAGTACTTC
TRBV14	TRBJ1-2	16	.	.	CASSQGRSGFNYGYTF	TGTGCCAGCAGCCAAGGGCGTTCAGGGTTTAACTATGGCTACACCTTC
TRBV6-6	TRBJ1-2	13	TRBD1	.	CASWDRGNYGYTF	TGTGCCAGCTGGGACAGGGGCAACTATGGCTACACCTTC
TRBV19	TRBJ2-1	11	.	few	CASSVHNEQFF	TGTGCCAGTAGTGTACACAATGAGCAGTTCTTC
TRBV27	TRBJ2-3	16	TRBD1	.	CASSPRDRVIVDTQYF	TGTGCCAGCAGTCCCCGGGACAGGGTGATTGTAGATACGCAGTATTTT
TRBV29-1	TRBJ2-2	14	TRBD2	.	CSTRMRGSIGELFF	TGCAGCACGAGGATGCGGGGGAGCATCGGGGAGCTGTTTTTT
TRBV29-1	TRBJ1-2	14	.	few	CSVEQESTSYGYTF	TGCAGCGTTGAGCAGGAAAGTACTTCCTATGGCTACACCTTC
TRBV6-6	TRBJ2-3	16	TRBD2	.	CASSYTSGGETDTQYF	TGTGCCAGCAGTTACACTAGCGGGGGGGAAACAGATACGCAGTATTTT
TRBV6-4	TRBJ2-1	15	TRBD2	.	CASSGLAGGHNEQFF	TGTGCCAGCAGCGGACTAGCGGGGGGACACAATGAGCAGTTCTTC
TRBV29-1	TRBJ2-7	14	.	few	CSVGGATVDYEQYF	TGCAGCGTTGGGGGTGCTACAGTCGATTACGAGCAGTACTTC
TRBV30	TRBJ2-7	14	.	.	CAWSQTGFPYEQHF	TGTGCCTGGAGCCAGACCGGGTTCCCCTACGAGCAGCACTTC
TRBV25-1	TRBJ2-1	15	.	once	CASQDPGESYNEQFF	TGTGCCAGTCAAGACCCGGGGGAGTCCTACAATGAGCAGTTCTTC
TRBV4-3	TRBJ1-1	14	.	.	CASSQDRGGTEAFF	TGCGCCAGCAGCCAAGATCGAGGAGGCACTGAAGCTTTCTTT
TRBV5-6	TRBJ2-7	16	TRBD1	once	CASSLDPGQGASEQYF	TGTGCCAGCAGCTTGGATCCGGGACAGGGGGCGAGCGAGCAGTACTTC
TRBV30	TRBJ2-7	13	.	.	CAWNGGATYEQYF	TGTGCCTGGAATGGCGGGGCTACCTACGAGCAGTACTTC
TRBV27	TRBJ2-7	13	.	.	CASSLAQYYEQYF	TGTGCCAGCAGTTTGGCGCAGTACTACGAGCAGTACTTC
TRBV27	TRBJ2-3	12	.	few	CASSFDLDTQYF	TGTGCCAGCAGTTTCGATCTCGATACGCAGTATTTT